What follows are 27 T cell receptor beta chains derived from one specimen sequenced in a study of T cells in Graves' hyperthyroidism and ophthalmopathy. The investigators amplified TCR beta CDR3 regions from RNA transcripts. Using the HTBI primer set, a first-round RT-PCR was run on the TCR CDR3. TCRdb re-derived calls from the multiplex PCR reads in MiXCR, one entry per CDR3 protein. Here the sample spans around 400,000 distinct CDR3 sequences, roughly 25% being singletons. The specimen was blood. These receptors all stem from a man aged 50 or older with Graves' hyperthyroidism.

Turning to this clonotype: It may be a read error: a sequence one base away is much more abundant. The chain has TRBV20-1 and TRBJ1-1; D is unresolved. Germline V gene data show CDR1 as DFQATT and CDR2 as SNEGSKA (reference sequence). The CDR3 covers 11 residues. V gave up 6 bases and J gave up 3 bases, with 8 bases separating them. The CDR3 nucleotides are TGCAGTGCGATTAGAGACACTGAAGCTTTCTTT. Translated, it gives CSAIRDTEAFF.

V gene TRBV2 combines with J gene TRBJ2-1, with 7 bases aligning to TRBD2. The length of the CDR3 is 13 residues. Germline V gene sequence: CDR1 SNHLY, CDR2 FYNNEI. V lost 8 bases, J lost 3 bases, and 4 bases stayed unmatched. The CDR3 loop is CASVTGGYNEQFF. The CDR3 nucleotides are TGTGCCAGCGTCACGGGGGGCTACAATGAGCAGTTCTTC.

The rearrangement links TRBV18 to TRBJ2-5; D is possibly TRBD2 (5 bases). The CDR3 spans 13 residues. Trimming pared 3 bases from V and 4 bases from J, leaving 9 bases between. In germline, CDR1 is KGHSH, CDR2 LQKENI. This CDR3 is CASSPRTVETQYF. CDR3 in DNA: TGTGCCAGCTCACCTCGGACTGTAGAGACCCAGTACTTC.

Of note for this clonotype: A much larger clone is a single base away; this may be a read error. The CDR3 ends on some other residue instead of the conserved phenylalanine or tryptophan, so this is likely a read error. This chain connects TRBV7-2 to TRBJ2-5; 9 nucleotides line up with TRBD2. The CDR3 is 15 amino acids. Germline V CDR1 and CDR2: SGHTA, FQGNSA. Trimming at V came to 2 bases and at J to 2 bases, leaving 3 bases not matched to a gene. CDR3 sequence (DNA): TGTGCCAGCAGCTTATACGCGGGAGGGCAAGAGACCCAGTACCTC. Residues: CASSLYAGGQETQYL.

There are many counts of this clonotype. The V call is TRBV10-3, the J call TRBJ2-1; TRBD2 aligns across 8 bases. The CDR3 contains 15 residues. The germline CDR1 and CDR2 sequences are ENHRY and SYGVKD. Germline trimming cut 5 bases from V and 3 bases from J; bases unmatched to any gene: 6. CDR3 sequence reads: CAISKTSEFYNEQFF. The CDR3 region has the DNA TGTGCCATCAGTAAGACTAGCGAGTTCTACAATGAGCAGTTCTTC.

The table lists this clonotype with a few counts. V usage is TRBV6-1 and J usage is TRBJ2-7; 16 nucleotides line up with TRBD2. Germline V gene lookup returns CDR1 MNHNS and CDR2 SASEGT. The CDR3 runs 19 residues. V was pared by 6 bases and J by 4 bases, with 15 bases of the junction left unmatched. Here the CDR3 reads CASRQGGTSGRANPYEQYF. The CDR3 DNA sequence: TGTGCCAGCAGACAAGGAGGGACTAGCGGGAGGGCTAACCCATACGAGCAGTACTTC.

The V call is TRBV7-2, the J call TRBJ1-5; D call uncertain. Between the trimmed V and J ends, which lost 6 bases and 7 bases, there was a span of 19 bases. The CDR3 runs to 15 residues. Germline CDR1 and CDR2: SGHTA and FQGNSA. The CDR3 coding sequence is TGTGCCAGCAGTTCGATCTCGGCGACCCAGCAGCCCCAGCATTTT. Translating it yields CASSSISATQQPQHF.

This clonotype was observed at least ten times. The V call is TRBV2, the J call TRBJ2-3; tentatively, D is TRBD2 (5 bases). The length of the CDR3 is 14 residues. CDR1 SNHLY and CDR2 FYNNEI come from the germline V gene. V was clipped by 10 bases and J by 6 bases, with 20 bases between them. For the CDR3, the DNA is TGTGCCATACTAGAAGGGAGCCTTCGTGATACGCAGTATTTT. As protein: CAILEGSLRDTQYF. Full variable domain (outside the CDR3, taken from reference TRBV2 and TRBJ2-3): EPEVTQTPSHQVTQMGQEVILRCVPISNHLYFYWYRQILGQKVEFLVSFYNNEISEKSEIFDDQFSVERPDGSNFTLKIRSTKLEDSAMYFCAILEGSLRDTQYFGPGTRLTVL.

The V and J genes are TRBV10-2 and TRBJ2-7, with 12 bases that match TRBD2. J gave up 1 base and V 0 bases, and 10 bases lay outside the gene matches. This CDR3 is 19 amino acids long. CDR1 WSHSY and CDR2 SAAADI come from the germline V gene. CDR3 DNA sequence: TGCGCCAGCAGTGAGTCTAGGACTAGCGGGAAAAAGGGTTCCTACGAGCAGTACTTC. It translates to CASSESRTSGKKGSYEQYF.

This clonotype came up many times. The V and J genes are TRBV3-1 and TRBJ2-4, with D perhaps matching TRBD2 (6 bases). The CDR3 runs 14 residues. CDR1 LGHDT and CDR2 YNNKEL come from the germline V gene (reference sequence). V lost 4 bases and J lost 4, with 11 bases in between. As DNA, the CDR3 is TGTGCCAGCAGCCGGAGGGACCATAAAAACATTCAGTACTTC. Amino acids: CASSRRDHKNIQYF.

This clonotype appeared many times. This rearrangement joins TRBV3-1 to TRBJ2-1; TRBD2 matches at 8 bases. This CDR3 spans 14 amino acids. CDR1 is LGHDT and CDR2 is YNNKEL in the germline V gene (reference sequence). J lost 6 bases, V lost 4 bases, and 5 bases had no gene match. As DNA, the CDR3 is TGTGCCAGCAGCCTGTCAGCGGGAGCCAATGAGCAGTTCTTC. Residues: CASSLSAGANEQFF.

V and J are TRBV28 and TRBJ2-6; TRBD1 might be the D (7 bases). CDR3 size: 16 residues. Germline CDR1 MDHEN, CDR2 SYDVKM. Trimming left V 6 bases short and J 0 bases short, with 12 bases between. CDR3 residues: CASRRQGGSGANVLTF. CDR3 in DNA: TGTGCCAGCAGAAGACAGGGAGGCTCTGGGGCCAACGTCCTGACTTTC.

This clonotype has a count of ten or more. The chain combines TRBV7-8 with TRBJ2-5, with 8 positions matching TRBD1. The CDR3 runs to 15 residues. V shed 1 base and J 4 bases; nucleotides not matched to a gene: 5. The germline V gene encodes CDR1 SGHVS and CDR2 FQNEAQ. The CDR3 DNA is TGTGCCAGCAGCTTAGGCCAGGGGGCGGGAGAGACCCAGTACTTC. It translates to CASSLGQGAGETQYF.

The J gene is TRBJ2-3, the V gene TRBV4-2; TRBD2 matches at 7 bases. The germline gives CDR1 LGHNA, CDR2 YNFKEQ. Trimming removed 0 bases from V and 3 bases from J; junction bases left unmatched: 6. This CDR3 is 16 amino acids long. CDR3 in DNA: TGTGCCAGCAGCCAAGATGAGGCGGGAGCAACAGATACGCAGTATTTT. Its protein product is CASSQDEAGATDTQYF.

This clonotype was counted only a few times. CDR3 residues: CASSQSQAGYGYTF. The DNA of the CDR3 is TGTGCCAGCAGCCAATCGCAGGCCGGCTATGGCTACACCTTC. The chain links TRBV3-1 to TRBJ1-2; D gene ambiguous. The CDR3 is made up of 14 amino acids. The V gene lost 2 bases and the J gene lost 4 bases, with 11 bases spanning the gap. Germline V lookup: CDR1 LGHDT, CDR2 YNNKEL (reference sequence).

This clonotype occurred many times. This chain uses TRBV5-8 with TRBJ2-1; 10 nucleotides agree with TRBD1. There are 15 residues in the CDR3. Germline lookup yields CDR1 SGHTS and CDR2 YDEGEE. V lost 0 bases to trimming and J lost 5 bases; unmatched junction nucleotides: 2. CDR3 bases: TGTGCCAGCAGCTTGGGACAGGGGGCCAACAATGAGCAGTTCTTC. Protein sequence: CASSLGQGANNEQFF.

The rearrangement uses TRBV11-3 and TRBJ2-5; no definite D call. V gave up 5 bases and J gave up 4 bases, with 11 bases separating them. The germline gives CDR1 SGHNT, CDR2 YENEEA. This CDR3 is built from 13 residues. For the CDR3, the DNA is TGTGCCAGCAGCCGCGGAGTCGGAGAGACCCAGTACTTC. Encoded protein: CASSRGVGETQYF.

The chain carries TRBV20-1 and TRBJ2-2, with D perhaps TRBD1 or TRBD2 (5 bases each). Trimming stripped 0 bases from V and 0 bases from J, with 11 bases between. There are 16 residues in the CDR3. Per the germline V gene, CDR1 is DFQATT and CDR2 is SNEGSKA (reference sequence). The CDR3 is CSARDLRGSNTGELFF. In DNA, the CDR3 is TGCAGTGCTAGAGATCTGAGGGGCTCGAACACCGGGGAGCTGTTTTTT.

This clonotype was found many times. The DNA of the CDR3 is TGCGCCAGCAGCGGCAGGACTAGCGGGACCTACAATGAGCAGTTCTTC. Protein: CASSGRTSGTYNEQFF. The chain employs TRBV5-1 and TRBJ2-1, with 12 nucleotides matching TRBD2. Per the germline V gene, CDR1 is SGHRS and CDR2 is YFSETQ. After removal of 4 bases from V and 2 bases from J, the junction contained 4 bases not matched to a gene. This CDR3 has 16 amino acids.

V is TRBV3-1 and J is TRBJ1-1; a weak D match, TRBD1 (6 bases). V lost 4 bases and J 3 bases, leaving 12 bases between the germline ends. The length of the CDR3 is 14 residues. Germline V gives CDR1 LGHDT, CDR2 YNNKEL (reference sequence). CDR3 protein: CASSLMGADTEAFF. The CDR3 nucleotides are TGTGCCAGCAGCCTGATGGGGGCAGACACTGAAGCTTTCTTT.

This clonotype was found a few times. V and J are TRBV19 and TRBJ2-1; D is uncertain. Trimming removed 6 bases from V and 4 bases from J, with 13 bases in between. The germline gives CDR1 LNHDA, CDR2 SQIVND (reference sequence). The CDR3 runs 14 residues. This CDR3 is CASRFNTGYNEQFF. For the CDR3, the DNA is TGTGCCAGTAGGTTTAACACTGGATACAATGAGCAGTTCTTC.

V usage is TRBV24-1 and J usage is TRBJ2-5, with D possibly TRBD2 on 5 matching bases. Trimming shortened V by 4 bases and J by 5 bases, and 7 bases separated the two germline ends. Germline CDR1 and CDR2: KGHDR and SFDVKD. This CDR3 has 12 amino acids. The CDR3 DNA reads TGTGCCACCAGTGAAGGCGGGGAGACCCAGTACTTC. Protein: CATSEGGETQYF.

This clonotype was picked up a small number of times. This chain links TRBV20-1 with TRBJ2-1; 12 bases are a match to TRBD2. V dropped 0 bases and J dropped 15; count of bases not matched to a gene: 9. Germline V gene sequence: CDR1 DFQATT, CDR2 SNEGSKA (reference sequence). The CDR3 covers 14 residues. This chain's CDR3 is CSARDGLAGGLGFF. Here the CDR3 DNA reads TGCAGTGCTAGAGATGGGCTAGCGGGAGGGTTGGGGTTCTTC.

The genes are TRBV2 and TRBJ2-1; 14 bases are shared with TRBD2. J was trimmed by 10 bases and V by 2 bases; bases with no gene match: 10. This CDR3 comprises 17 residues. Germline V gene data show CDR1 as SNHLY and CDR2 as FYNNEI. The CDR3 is CASSEYSTSGGGGEQFF. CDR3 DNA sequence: TGTGCCAGCAGTGAATACTCGACTAGCGGGGGGGGTGGAGAGCAGTTCTTC. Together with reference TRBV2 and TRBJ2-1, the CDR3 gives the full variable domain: EPEVTQTPSHQVTQMGQEVILRCVPISNHLYFYWYRQILGQKVEFLVSFYNNEISEKSEIFDDQFSVERPDGSNFTLKIRSTKLEDSAMYFCASSEYSTSGGGGEQFFGPGTRLTVL.

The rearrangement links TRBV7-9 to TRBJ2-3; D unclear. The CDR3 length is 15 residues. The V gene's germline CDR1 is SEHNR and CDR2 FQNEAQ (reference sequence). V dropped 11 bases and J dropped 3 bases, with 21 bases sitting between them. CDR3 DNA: TGTGCCCTCACTCCGGTGGTGGTAGTGACAGATACGCAGTATTTT. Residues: CALTPVVVVTDTQYF.

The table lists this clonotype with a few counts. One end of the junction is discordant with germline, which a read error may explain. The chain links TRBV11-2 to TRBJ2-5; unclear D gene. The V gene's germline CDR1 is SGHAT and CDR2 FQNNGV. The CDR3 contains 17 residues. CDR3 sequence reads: CASSFPIAVKSKETLYF. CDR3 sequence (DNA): TGTGCCAGCAGTTTTCCGATCGCGGTGAAGTCTAAAGAGACCCTGTACTTC.

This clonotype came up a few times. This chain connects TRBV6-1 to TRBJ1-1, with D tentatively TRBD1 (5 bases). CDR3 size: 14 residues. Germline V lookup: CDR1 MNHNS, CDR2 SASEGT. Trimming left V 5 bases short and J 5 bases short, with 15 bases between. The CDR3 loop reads CASSRDLSGTEAFF. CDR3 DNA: TGTGCCAGCAGTCGGGACCTTAGCGGAACTGAAGCTTTCTTT.